The TCR beta chain described here comes from a study of control samples from healthy donors and cancer patients. The assay was immunoSEQ multiplex PCR, and TCRdb's table has in-frame clones only and misses some. The data show 85,000 to 100,000 clones, with roughly 82% seen just once and roughly 2% held by the top ten. V dropped 0 bases and J dropped 1 base, with 11 bases sitting between them. The CDR3 is made up of 15 amino acids. Germline CDR1 is SGDLS and CDR2 is YYNGEE. The clonotype originates from a man between 60 and 75 years old in good health. This sequence joins TRBV9 and TRBJ2-7; a weak D match, TRBD1 (5 bases). Sequencing was done on a sample of blood. The CDR3 nucleotides read TGTGCCAGCAGCGTAGATTCAGACAGTTCCTACGAGCAGTACTTC. Its translation is CASSVDSDSSYEQYF.